This T cell receptor beta chain was found in a study of blood T cell repertoires in COVID-19. For the study at large: Samples representing acute and convalescent COVID-19 were sourced from the United States, Italy and Spain. T cells, B-cell-depleted T cells, or PBMCs provided the cDNA or gDNA that served as material.

The CDR3 runs 16 residues. Trimming left V 0 bases short and J 2 bases short, with 12 bases between. The germline V gene has CDR1 SGDLS and CDR2 YYNGEE. Per the original data handling: Amplifying reference gene primers gave estimates of nucleated cell counts. Using immunoSEQ multiplex PCR, the repertoire was profiled, and TCRdb retains in-frame clones only, with some absent. For V, J and clone size, that table is used; D and trimming come from the DNA. The sample has roughly 300,000 clones; roughly nine tenths are singletons. The sequenced sample was peripheral blood. The chain joins TRBV9 to TRBJ2-1; a possible D gene is TRBD2 (5 bases). This clonotype originated in a man aged 18 to 35 who had recovered from COVID-19. In DNA form, the CDR3 reads TGTGCCAGCAGCGTAGGCTCCGGGATCCCCTACAATGAGCAGTTCTTC. It yields the protein CASSVGSGIPYNEQFF.